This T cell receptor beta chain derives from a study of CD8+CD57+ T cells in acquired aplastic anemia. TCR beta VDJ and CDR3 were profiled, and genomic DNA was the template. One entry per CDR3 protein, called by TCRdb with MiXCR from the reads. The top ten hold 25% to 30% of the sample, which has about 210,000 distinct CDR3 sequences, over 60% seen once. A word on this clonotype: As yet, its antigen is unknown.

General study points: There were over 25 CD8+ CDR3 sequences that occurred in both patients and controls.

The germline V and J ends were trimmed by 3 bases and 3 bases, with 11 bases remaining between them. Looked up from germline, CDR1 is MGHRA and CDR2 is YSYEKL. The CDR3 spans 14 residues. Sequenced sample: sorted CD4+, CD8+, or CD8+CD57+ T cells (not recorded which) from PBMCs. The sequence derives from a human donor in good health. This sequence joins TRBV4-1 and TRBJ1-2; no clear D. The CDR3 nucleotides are TGCGCCAGCAGCCATCCTGTAGGAGACTATGGCTACACCTTC. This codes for CASSHPVGDYGYTF.